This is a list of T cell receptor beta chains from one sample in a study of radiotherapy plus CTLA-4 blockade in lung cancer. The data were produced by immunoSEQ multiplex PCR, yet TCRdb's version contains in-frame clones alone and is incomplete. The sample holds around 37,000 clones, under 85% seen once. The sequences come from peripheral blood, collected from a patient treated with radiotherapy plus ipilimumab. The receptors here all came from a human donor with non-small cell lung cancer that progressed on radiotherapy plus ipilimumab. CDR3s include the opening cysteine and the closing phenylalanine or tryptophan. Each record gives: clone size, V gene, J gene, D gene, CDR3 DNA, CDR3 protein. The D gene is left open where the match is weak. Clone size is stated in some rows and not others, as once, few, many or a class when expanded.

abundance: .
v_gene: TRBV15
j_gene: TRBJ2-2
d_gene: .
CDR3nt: TGTGCCACCAGCGCAGAGCGTGCAGGCGAAGGGGAGCTGTTTTTT
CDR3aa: CATSAERAGEGELFF

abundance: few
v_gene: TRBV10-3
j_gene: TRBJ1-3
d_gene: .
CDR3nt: TGTGCCATCAGAAGGGGTCTCTCTGGAAACACCATATATTTT
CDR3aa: CAIRRGLSGNTIYF

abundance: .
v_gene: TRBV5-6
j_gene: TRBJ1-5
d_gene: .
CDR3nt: TGTGCCAGCAGCTTCAACAATCAGCCCCAGCATTTT
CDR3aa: CASSFNNQPQHF

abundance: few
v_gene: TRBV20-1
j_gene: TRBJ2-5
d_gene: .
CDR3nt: TGCAGTGCGTTTTTGGGGACCCAGTACTTC
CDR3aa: CSAFLGTQYF

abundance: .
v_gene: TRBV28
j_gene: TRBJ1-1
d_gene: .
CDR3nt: TGTGCCAGCACTACCTGGAGGGGCCTGAACACTGAAGCTTTCTTT
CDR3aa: CASTTWRGLNTEAFF

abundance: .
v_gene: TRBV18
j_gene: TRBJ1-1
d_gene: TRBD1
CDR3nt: TGTGCCAGCTCACCACCGAGGGGACAGACATCGAACACTGAAGCTTTCTTT
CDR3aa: CASSPPRGQTSNTEAFF

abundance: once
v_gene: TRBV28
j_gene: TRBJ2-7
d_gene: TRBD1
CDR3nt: TGTGCCAGCAGTTCGGACAGGGGGGCCTACGAGCAGTACTTC
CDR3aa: CASSSDRGAYEQYF

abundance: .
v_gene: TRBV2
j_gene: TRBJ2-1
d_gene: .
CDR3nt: TGTGCCAGCATTAAGACTCTTTACAATGAGCAGTTCTTC
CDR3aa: CASIKTLYNEQFF

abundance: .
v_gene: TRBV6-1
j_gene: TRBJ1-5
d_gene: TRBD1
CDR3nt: TGTGCCAGCAGTGCGGCGGGACAGTTTAATCAGCCCCAGCATTTT
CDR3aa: CASSAAGQFNQPQHF

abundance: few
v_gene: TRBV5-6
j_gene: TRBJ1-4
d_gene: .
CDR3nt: TGTGCCAGCACCTTGGGGGGACCTAATGAAAAACTGTTTTTT
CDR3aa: CASTLGGPNEKLFF

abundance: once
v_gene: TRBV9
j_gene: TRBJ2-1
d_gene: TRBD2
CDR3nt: TGTGCCAGCAGCAGCGGGAGTAACAATGAGCAGTTCTTC
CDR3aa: CASSSGSNNEQFF

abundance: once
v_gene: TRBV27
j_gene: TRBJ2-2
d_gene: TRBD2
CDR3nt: TGTGCCAGCACCCCTTGGGGCGGAGCGGGACCGAACACCGGGGAGCTGTTTTTT
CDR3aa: CASTPWGGAGPNTGELFF

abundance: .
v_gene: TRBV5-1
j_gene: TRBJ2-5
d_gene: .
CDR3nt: TGCGCCAGCAGCTTCCAAGAGACCCAGTACTTC
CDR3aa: CASSFQETQYF

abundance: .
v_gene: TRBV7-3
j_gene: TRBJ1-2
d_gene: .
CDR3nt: TGTGCCAGCAGCCTCGGCGGGGGGAATGACTATGGCTACACCTTC
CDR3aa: CASSLGGGNDYGYTF

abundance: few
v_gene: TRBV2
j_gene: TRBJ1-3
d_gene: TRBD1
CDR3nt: TGTGCCAGCAGGTCGCAGGGGGCGCCTGGAAACACCATATATTTT
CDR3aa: CASRSQGAPGNTIYF

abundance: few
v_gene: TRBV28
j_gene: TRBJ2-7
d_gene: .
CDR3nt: TGTGCCAGCAGTTTAACGGGCCTACCTCTGTCCTACGAGCAGTACTTC
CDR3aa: CASSLTGLPLSYEQYF

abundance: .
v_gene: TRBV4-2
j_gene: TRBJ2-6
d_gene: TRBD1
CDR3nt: TGTGCCAGCAGCCAGGGGCAGGGGACAGGGGGCTCTGGGGCCAACGTCCTGACTTTC
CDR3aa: CASSQGQGTGGSGANVLTF

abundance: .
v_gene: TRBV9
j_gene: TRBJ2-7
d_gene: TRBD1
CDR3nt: TGTGCCAGCAGCCCTACTCGACAGGGGTACAACGAGCAGTACTTC
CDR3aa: CASSPTRQGYNEQYF

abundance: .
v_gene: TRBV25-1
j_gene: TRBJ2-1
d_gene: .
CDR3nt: TGTGCCAGCAGTGAGGAGGGTAGCTCCTACAATGAGCAGTTCTTC
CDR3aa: CASSEEGSSYNEQFF

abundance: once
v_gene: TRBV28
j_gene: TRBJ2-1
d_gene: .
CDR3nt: TGTGCCAGCAGTGGGGACCGTCAGGGGCAGTTCTTC
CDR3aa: CASSGDRQGQFF

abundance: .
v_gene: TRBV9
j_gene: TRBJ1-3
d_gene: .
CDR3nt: TGTGCCAGCAGCCCGCGGGACACCGGCGGAGGGGACACCATATATTTT
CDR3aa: CASSPRDTGGGDTIYF

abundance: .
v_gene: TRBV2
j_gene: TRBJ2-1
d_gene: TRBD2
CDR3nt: TGTGCCAGCAGTGAGCGGGAGAATGAGCAGTTCTTC
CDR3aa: CASSERENEQFF

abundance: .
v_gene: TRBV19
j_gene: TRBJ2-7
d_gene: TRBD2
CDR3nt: TGTGCCAGTAGTATCGTAGCGGGAGGGCCCTACGAGCAGTACTTC
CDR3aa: CASSIVAGGPYEQYF

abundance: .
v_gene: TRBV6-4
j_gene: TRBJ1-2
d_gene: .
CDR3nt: TGTGCCAGCAGCCCCTACGAGGGGAACTATGGCTACACCTTC
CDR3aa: CASSPYEGNYGYTF

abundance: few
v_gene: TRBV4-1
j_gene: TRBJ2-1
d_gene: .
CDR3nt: TGCGCCAGCAGCGGGGGGAACTCCTACAATGAGCAGTTCTTC
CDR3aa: CASSGGNSYNEQFF

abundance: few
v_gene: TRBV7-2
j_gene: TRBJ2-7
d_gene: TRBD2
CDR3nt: TGTGCCAGCAGCTTAGGGCTAGCGGGGATCCCCTACGAGCAGTACTTC
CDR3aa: CASSLGLAGIPYEQYF

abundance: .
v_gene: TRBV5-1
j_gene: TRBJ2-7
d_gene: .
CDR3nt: TGCGCCAGCAGCCTGACTAGTGACTACGAGCAGTACTTC
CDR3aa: CASSLTSDYEQYF

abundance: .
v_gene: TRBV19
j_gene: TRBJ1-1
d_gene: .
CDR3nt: TGTGCCAGTAACCCAGCTCTGAACACTGAAGCTTTCTTT
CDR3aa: CASNPALNTEAFF

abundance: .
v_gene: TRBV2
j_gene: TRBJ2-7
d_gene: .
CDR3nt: TGTGCCAGCAGTTCCTCACAAGAAAGTGAGCAGTACTTC
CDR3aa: CASSSSQESEQYF

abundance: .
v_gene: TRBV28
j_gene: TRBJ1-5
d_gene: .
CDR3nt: TGTGCCAGCAGTTCGGAGGGGAAGGATCAGCCCCAGCATTTT
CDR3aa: CASSSEGKDQPQHF